These 24 T cell receptor beta chains were all obtained from the same sample, sequenced in a study of blood T cells in healthy people across ages (dated by TCRdb to the mid-2010s). The library came from 5' RACE. Sequenced on an Illumina HiSeq 2500. The second PCR ran for roughly 7 to 12 cycles and used a J-beta primer mix along with a sample-barcoded 5' primer. TCRdb trimmed the raw reads at Q25, called clones with MiXCR and kept productive beta chains. Each record represents a unique CDR3 protein, reported with the most common genes and DNA among its rows. This sample has fewer than 650,000 distinct CDR3 sequences in its table, and about 25% of those were observed once. 3% to 4% of the sample goes to the ten largest clones. The data also belong to a second study, concerning T cells of mothers and their children.

Material for sequencing was blood. Receptors were obtained from a boy younger than 10 in good health.

The V gene is TRBV3-1, the J gene TRBJ2-7, with D perhaps matching TRBD1 or TRBD2 (5 bases each). Germline V gene lookup returns CDR1 LGHDT and CDR2 YNNKEL (reference sequence). There are 14 residues in the CDR3. V lost 1 base, J lost 2 bases, and 9 bases lay in between. The CDR3 here is CASSQGGDTYEQYF. For the CDR3, the DNA is TGTGCCAGCAGCCAAGGAGGGGATACCTACGAGCAGTACTTC.

This clonotype was observed a handful of times. J is TRBJ1-2 and V is TRBV7-8, with a possible D match to TRBD1 (6 bases). Germline V gives CDR1 SGHVS, CDR2 FQNEAQ. This CDR3 region has 14 residues. Trimming shortened V by 5 bases and J by 6 bases, and 16 bases separated the two germline ends. The CDR3 DNA reads as TGTGCCAGCAGCCCCAGGGGCGGGGTGGATGGCTACACCTTC. Protein product: CASSPRGGVDGYTF.

The V gene is TRBV6-1, the J gene TRBJ2-7; D is undetermined. CDR1 MNHNS and CDR2 SASEGT come from the germline V gene. V lost 6 bases, J lost 3 bases, and 21 bases lay in between. The CDR3 contains 16 residues. CDR3 loop: CASSRPSRGGYYEQYF. The CDR3 DNA sequence: TGTGCCAGCAGCCGTCCCTCTCGAGGCGGATACTACGAGCAGTACTTC.

There are a few counts of this clonotype. This chain links TRBV3-1 with TRBJ2-3; 8 bases fit TRBD2. Unmatched junction bases numbered 5, after V lost 1 base and J lost 11 bases. The CDR3 has 13 residues. CDR1 is LGHDT, CDR2 YNNKEL, per germline (reference sequence). CDR3 amino acids: CASSQVLAGEQYF. The CDR3 region has the DNA TGTGCCAGCAGCCAAGTGCTAGCGGGTGAGCAGTATTTT.

This clonotype was recorded a few times. J is TRBJ1-5 and V is TRBV29-1; D gene uncertain. The germline gives CDR1 SQVTM, CDR2 ANQGSEA. This CDR3 comprises 13 residues. The V end lost 4 bases, the J end lost 4 bases, and 11 bases lay between the germline ends. The CDR3 loop is CSVGSGSNQPQHF. CDR3 bases: TGCAGCGTTGGTTCAGGTTCGAATCAGCCCCAGCATTTT.

This clonotype was seen a handful of times. V and J are TRBV9 and TRBJ2-6, with D possibly TRBD1 on 6 matching bases. The CDR3 runs 15 residues. The germline V gene encodes CDR1 SGDLS and CDR2 YYNGEE. V was pared by 0 bases and J by 4 bases, with 8 bases between. The CDR3: CASSVGQAGANVLTF. CDR3 nucleotide sequence: TGTGCCAGCAGCGTAGGACAGGCCGGGGCCAACGTCCTGACTTTC.

J is TRBJ2-5 and V is TRBV7-2; D might be TRBD1 (5 bases). Trimming took off 5 bases at V and 3 bases at J, with 16 bases between the two ends. Germline loops: CDR1 SGHTA, CDR2 FQGNSA. CDR3 size: 15 residues. The CDR3 nucleotides are TGTGCCAGCAGCGTACCGGGTACCAGGGAAGAGACCCAGTACTTC. Translated: CASSVPGTREETQYF.

This clonotype was counted a few times. The chain links TRBV20-1 to TRBJ2-5; weak D call: TRBD2 (7 bases). Trimming pared 4 bases from V and 7 bases from J, leaving 16 bases between. CDR1 is DFQATT and CDR2 is SNEGSKA in the germline V gene (reference sequence). This CDR3 comprises 13 residues. The CDR3 coding sequence is TGCAGTGCTAATGGCGATAGGGGGGGGACCCAGTACTTC. Residues: CSANGDRGGTQYF.

The chain couples TRBV4-2 to TRBJ2-5, with D perhaps TRBD1 or TRBD2 (5 bases each). Germline V gives CDR1 LGHNA, CDR2 YNFKEQ. This CDR3 contains 14 residues. V was clipped by 6 bases and J by 2 bases, with 13 bases between them. The CDR3 DNA follows: TGTGCCAGCAGAAGGGACCAAAATCAAGAGACCCAGTACTTC. This translates into CASRRDQNQETQYF.

This clonotype was found a few times. The CDR3 sequence: CASNLGGDETQYF. DNA of the CDR3: TGTGCCAGCAACCTAGGGGGGGACGAGACCCAGTACTTC. The chain joins TRBV6-5 to TRBJ2-5; tentatively, D is TRBD2 (7 bases). V was shortened by 7 bases and J by 5 bases, with 14 bases between the two germline ends. There are 13 residues in the CDR3. CDR1 and CDR2 from the germline V gene are MNHEY and SVGAGI.

This clonotype was counted only a few times. The chain recombines TRBV12-3 or TRBV12-4 with TRBJ1-4, with a weak D call TRBD1 (5 bases). The length of the CDR3 is 12 residues. The ends were cut back, 6 bases at V and 10 bases at J, with 12 bases in the middle. CDR3 residues: CASRALGGKLFF. CDR3 nucleotide sequence: TGTGCCAGCAGAGCATTGGGGGGAAAACTGTTTTTT.

This rearrangement joins TRBV5-1 to TRBJ2-7; D tentatively reads TRBD1 or TRBD2 (5 bases each). V was cut by 4 bases and J by 2 bases, with 7 bases left in between. This CDR3 spans 12 amino acids. From germline, CDR1 is SGHRS and CDR2 YFSETQ. Written as DNA, the CDR3 is TGCGCCAGCAGCGGGGACCCCTACGAGCAGTACTTC. It yields the protein CASSGDPYEQYF.

This clonotype was recorded at least ten times. This chain links TRBV7-9 with TRBJ2-5, with 14 bases aligning to TRBD2. J was trimmed by 5 bases and V by 5 bases; bases with no gene match: 7. This CDR3 is built from 16 residues. Germline assignment: CDR1 SEHNR and CDR2 FQNEAQ (reference sequence). This CDR3 is CASSGTSGSLRETQYF. The CDR3 bases are TGTGCCAGCAGCGGGACTAGCGGGAGTCTACGGGAGACCCAGTACTTC.

V usage is TRBV4-2 and J usage is TRBJ2-5; no definite D call. Per the germline V gene, CDR1 is LGHNA and CDR2 is YNFKEQ. This CDR3 region has 15 residues. Trimming stripped 1 base from V and 5 bases from J, with 14 bases between. The CDR3 sequence: CASSQGFSSSETQYF. For the CDR3, the DNA is TGTGCCAGCAGCCAAGGTTTTTCTAGTAGCGAGACCCAGTACTTC.

This clonotype was detected only a few times. J is TRBJ1-2 and V is TRBV2; 9 positions match TRBD1. The length of the CDR3 is 13 residues. The junction had 6 bases not matched to a gene; V was cut back by 6 bases and J by 7 bases. Germline V lookup: CDR1 SNHLY, CDR2 FYNNEI. The CDR3 DNA reads as TGTGCCAGCAGCGTACAGGGGGCGCCTGGCTACACCTTC. Translation gives CASSVQGAPGYTF.

J is TRBJ1-1 and V is TRBV30; TRBD1 is a possible D gene (6 bases). Looked up from germline, CDR1 is GTSNPN and CDR2 is SVGIG (reference sequence). CDR3 length equals 13 residues. V shed 5 bases and J shed 0 bases, with 10 bases lying between them. The CDR3 protein is CAWHRAMNTEAFF. The CDR3 DNA reads as TGTGCCTGGCACAGGGCGATGAACACTGAAGCTTTCTTT.

This chain uses TRBV5-1 with TRBJ2-7, with 10 positions matching TRBD2. The DNA end is more similar to TRBJ2-5, so the J call may be wrong. CDR1 and CDR2 from the germline V gene are SGHRS and YFSETQ. This CDR3 region has 15 residues. The CDR3 sequence: CASSYSSGSKETQYF. Here the CDR3 DNA reads TGCGCCAGCAGCTACTCTAGCGGGAGTAAGGAGACCCAGTACTTC.

The rearrangement joins TRBV7-8 to TRBJ2-5; perhaps TRBD1 as D (6 bases). Germline CDR1 SGHVS, CDR2 FQNEAQ. This CDR3 comprises 15 residues. V shed 0 bases and J shed 7 bases, with 15 bases lying between them. The CDR3 spells CASSLAGAAYGTQYF. Here the CDR3 DNA reads TGTGCCAGCAGCTTAGCGGGGGCAGCATACGGGACCCAGTACTTC.

V gene TRBV7-9 combines with J gene TRBJ2-2, with no clear D. CDR1 and CDR2 (germline): SEHNR, FQNEAQ (reference sequence). V shed 5 bases and J shed 1 base, with 14 bases lying between them. The CDR3 has 16 amino acids. The CDR3 spells CASSVLLPGNTGELFF. The DNA for the CDR3 is TGTGCCAGCAGCGTTCTTCTGCCTGGGAACACCGGGGAGCTGTTTTTT.

This chain joins TRBV5-1 and TRBJ2-7; 11 nucleotides agree with TRBD1. Germline CDR1 and CDR2: SGHRS and YFSETQ. V lost 4 bases, J lost 5 bases, and 5 bases stayed unmatched. This CDR3 region has 14 residues. The CDR3 region is CASSPWTGGHEQYF. The CDR3 DNA sequence: TGCGCCAGCAGCCCTTGGACAGGGGGCCACGAGCAGTACTTC. Full variable domain (missing parts from reference TRBV5-1 and TRBJ2-7): KAGVTQTPRYLIKTRGQQVTLSCSPISGHRSVSWYQQTPGQGLQFLFEYFSETQRNKGNFPGRFSGRQFSNSRSEMNVSTLELGDSALYLCASSPWTGGHEQYFGPGTRLTVT.

This clonotype occurred a few times. The chain has TRBV5-1 and TRBJ2-5; 8 nucleotides agree with TRBD2. There are 15 residues in the CDR3. Germline CDR1 and CDR2: SGHRS and YFSETQ. V was pared by 5 bases and J by 6 bases, with 12 bases of the junction left unmatched. The CDR3 region has the DNA TGCGCCAGCAGAAAAAGCGGGGGCCCCGAACAGACCCAGTACTTC. The encoded protein is CASRKSGGPEQTQYF.

This clonotype came up a few times. This chain links TRBV20-1 with TRBJ1-1; TRBD1 matches 11 bases. Germline lookup yields CDR1 DFQATT and CDR2 SNEGSKA (reference sequence). The trim removed 1 base at V and 4 bases at J, leaving 2 bases unmatched. The CDR3 contains 14 residues. CDR3 nucleotides: TGCAGTGCTAGAGGTGGGACAGGGGGCACTGAAGCTTTCTTT. It specifies CSARGGTGGTEAFF.

The chain recombines TRBV7-2 with TRBJ2-3; D perhaps matches TRBD1 (5 bases). The CDR3 runs to 16 residues. Per the germline V gene, CDR1 is SGHTA and CDR2 is FQGNSA. With 5 bases removed from V and 2 bases from J, the gap between germline ends came to 17 bases. The DNA for the CDR3 is TGTGCCAGCAGCCTTACAGGTCCTACCATCACAGATACGCAGTATTTT. Translated: CASSLTGPTITDTQYF. Using reference TRBV7-2 and TRBJ2-3 for the parts outside the CDR3, the full variable domain is GAGVSQSPSNKVTEKGKDVELRCDPISGHTALYWYRQSLGQGLEFLIYFQGNSAPDKSGLPSDRFSAERTGGSVSTLTIQRTQQEDSAVYLCASSLTGPTITDTQYFGPGTRLTVL.

V and J are TRBV20-1 and TRBJ1-6; tentatively, D is TRBD1 (6 bases). CDR1 is DFQATT and CDR2 is SNEGSKA in the germline V gene (reference sequence). The CDR3 covers 13 residues. The V and J ends lost 3 bases and 7 bases respectively, with 10 bases between them. CDR3 sequence: CSASYRANSPLHF. DNA of the CDR3: TGCAGTGCTAGTTACAGGGCAAATTCACCCCTCCACTTT.